The 26 T cell receptor beta chains given below trace back to one sample, sequenced in a study of T cells after yellow fever vaccination. In TCRdb, the 5' RACE reads were re-called with MiXCR into one record per CDR3 protein. The sample shows just over 250,000 distinct CDR3 sequences, about 5.2% of them seen only once. This material consisted of CD4+ T cells sorted from PBMCs, taken on the day of the yellow fever booster vaccination. These receptors all stem from a man between 18 and 35 years old who received the YFV17D yellow fever vaccine.

This clonotype showed up many times. The J gene is TRBJ1-6, the V gene TRBV20-1; TRBD1 is a possible D gene (5 bases). V dropped 0 bases and J dropped 0 bases, with 9 bases sitting between them. Germline V gene data show CDR1 as DFQATT and CDR2 as SNEGSKA (reference sequence). CDR3 size: 16 residues. CDR3 sequence: CSARDRASSYNSPLHF. The CDR3 DNA is TGCAGTGCTAGAGACAGGGCGAGCTCCTATAATTCACCCCTCCACTTT.

V usage is TRBV6-5 and J usage is TRBJ2-2; D is uncertain. This CDR3 comprises 15 residues. Trimming stripped 0 bases from V and 4 bases from J, with 9 bases between. Per the germline V gene, CDR1 is MNHEY and CDR2 is SVGAGI. The CDR3 DNA is TGTGCCAGCAGTTACTCGATAAAGTCCACCGGGGAGCTGTTTTTT. It is translated as CASSYSIKSTGELFF.

V gene TRBV6-5 combines with J gene TRBJ2-5; D is uncertain. This CDR3 spans 15 amino acids. V shed 0 bases and J shed 5 bases, with 13 bases lying between them. Germline assignment: CDR1 MNHEY and CDR2 SVGAGI. In DNA, the CDR3 is TGTGCCAGCAGTTACTCGGTTTGGGATGAGGAGACCCAGTACTTC. Its protein is CASSYSVWDEETQYF.

The chain is built from TRBV29-1 and TRBJ2-1, with 8 bases lining up with TRBD1. V lost 7 bases, J lost 8 bases, and 13 bases stayed unmatched. The CDR3 has 14 residues. Germline V CDR1 and CDR2: SQVTM, ANQGSEA. CDR3 in DNA: TGCAGCGCAAACAGGGGGTCAGTGCGTGATGAGCAGTTCTTC. It yields the protein CSANRGSVRDEQFF.

This clonotype occurred many times. V and J are TRBV5-6 and TRBJ2-3; 7 bases match TRBD2. This CDR3 has 15 amino acids. Germline V gene data show CDR1 as SGHDT and CDR2 as YYEEEE. V lost 4 bases to trimming and J lost 1 base; unmatched junction nucleotides: 6. The CDR3 sequence is CASSPIAGRTDTQYF. CDR3 DNA: TGTGCCAGCAGCCCGATAGCGGGCCGCACAGATACGCAGTATTTT.

This clonotype was seen many times. V usage is TRBV7-3 and J usage is TRBJ2-5; D may be TRBD2 (8 bases). The CDR3 length is 14 residues. V shed 5 bases and J shed 7 bases, with 17 bases lying between them. The germline CDR1 and CDR2 sequences are SGHTA and FQGTGA. For the CDR3, the DNA is TGTGCCAGCAGCCCCGGGAGGGGGCGGATGACCCAGTACTTC. Translating gives CASSPGRGRMTQYF.

This clonotype was seen only a few times. The V gene is TRBV12-3 or TRBV12-4, the J gene TRBJ1-3, with a weak D call TRBD1 (5 bases). V was cut by 5 bases and J by 1 base, with 9 bases left in between. CDR3 length: 14 residues. CDR3 loop: CASSQRGSGNTIYF. DNA of the CDR3: TGTGCCAGCAGTCAGAGGGGTTCTGGAAACACCATATATTTT.

This clonotype was observed many times. CDR3 bases: TGTGCCAGCAAAAAAGAGGACCTTTCACCCCTCCACTTT. It translates to CASKKEDLSPLHF. V gene TRBV6-6 combines with J gene TRBJ1-6; D is unresolved. The germline CDR1 and CDR2 sequences are MNHNY and SVGAGI (reference sequence). This CDR3 is 13 amino acids long. Deletions cut 7 bases from V and 9 bases from J, with 13 bases between.

This clonotype came up many times. The gene calls are TRBV7-2 and TRBJ1-6; D uncertain. Trimming cost V 6 bases and J 8 bases, with 8 bases left between them. CDR3 size: 12 residues. The germline CDR1 and CDR2 sequences are SGHTA and FQGNSA. The CDR3 here is CASRRAYSPLHF. The DNA for the CDR3 is TGTGCCAGCAGGAGGGCATATTCACCCCTCCACTTT. The full variable domain, in which reference TRBV7-2 and TRBJ1-6 provide the parts outside the CDR3, is GAGVSQSPSNKVTEKGKDVELRCDPISGHTALYWYRQSLGQGLEFLIYFQGNSAPDKSGLPSDRFSAERTGGSVSTLTIQRTQQEDSAVYLCASRRAYSPLHFGNGTRLTVT.

The rearrangement uses TRBV7-8 and TRBJ1-2; 11 positions agree with TRBD1. Germline trimming cut 1 base from V and 4 bases from J; bases unmatched to any gene: 2. CDR1 is SGHVS and CDR2 is FQNEAQ in the germline V gene. The CDR3 length is 15 residues. The CDR3 DNA sequence: TGTGCCAGCAGCTTAGGGGACAGGGGGACCTATGGCTACACCTTC. Its translation is CASSLGDRGTYGYTF.

This chain connects TRBV7-2 to TRBJ1-5; TRBD1 is a possible D gene (5 bases). CDR3 length equals 15 residues. The ends were cut back, 0 bases at V and 6 bases at J, with 12 bases in the middle. Germline V gene sequence: CDR1 SGHTA, CDR2 FQGNSA. The CDR3 loop reads CASSLAGPLSQPQHF. In DNA form, the CDR3 reads TGTGCCAGCAGCTTAGCGGGACCCCTCTCTCAGCCCCAGCATTTT.

This clonotype has at least ten counts. The V gene is TRBV7-2, the J gene TRBJ2-7, with D unclear. This CDR3 comprises 16 residues. V was cut by 1 base and J by 2 bases, with 15 bases left in between. CDR1 is SGHTA, CDR2 FQGNSA, per germline. CDR3 sequence: CASSLEVSAVAYEQYF. CDR3 coding DNA: TGTGCCAGCAGCTTAGAGGTTTCGGCGGTAGCCTACGAGCAGTACTTC.

The chain carries TRBV28 and TRBJ1-1, with 7 bases that match TRBD1. J gave up 4 bases and V 7 bases, and 6 bases lay outside the gene matches. The germline V gene has CDR1 MDHEN and CDR2 SYDVKM. CDR3 length: 13 residues. CDR3 bases: TGTGCCAGCACCCGACAGGGATCCACTGAAGCTTTCTTT. It yields the protein CASTRQGSTEAFF.

This clonotype was recorded at least ten times. This chain connects TRBV14 to TRBJ2-5; no definite D call. The CDR3 is 12 residues long. The V gene's germline CDR1 is SGHDN and CDR2 FVKESK. V shed 2 bases and J shed 5 bases, with 6 bases lying between them. CDR3 region: CASSQITETQYF. DNA for the CDR3: TGTGCCAGCAGCCAAATTACGGAGACCCAGTACTTC. The full variable domain, its missing parts supplied by reference TRBV14 and TRBJ2-5, is EAGVTQFPSHSVIEKGQTVTLRCDPISGHDNLYWYRRVMGKEIKFLLHFVKESKQDESGMPNNRFLAERTGGTYSTLKVQPAELEDSGVYFCASSQITETQYFGPGTRLLVL.

The V gene is TRBV14, the J gene TRBJ2-2; perhaps TRBD1 as D (5 bases). CDR1 is SGHDN, CDR2 FVKESK, per germline. The ends were cut back, 8 bases at V and 0 bases at J, with 16 bases in the middle. CDR3 length: 16 residues. The CDR3 spells CASSFFGHTNTGELFF. CDR3 DNA: TGTGCCAGCTCATTCTTCGGACATACGAACACCGGGGAGCTGTTTTTT.

This clonotype was seen more than once but under ten times. V gene TRBV4-3 combines with J gene TRBJ2-3; 11 bases fit TRBD2. CDR3 length: 17 residues. With V trimmed by 3 bases and J by 0 bases, 5 bases remained unmatched. CDR1 and CDR2 from the germline V gene are LGHNA and YSLEER. Here the CDR3 reads CASSQDWTSGSTDTQYF. The CDR3 DNA reads TGCGCCAGCAGCCAGGACTGGACTAGCGGGAGCACAGATACGCAGTATTTT.

This clonotype appeared many times. The V and J genes are TRBV7-2 and TRBJ2-3, with D unresolved. The V end was cut by 5 bases, the J end by 5 bases, with 8 bases between. Germline V lookup: CDR1 SGHTA, CDR2 FQGNSA. The CDR3 covers 12 residues. The CDR3 reads CASSPGVDTQYF. The DNA of the CDR3 is TGTGCCAGCAGCCCGGGCGTAGATACGCAGTATTTT.

This clonotype was counted between two and nine times. The rearrangement joins TRBV10-3 to TRBJ2-5; D ambiguous. Per germline, CDR1 ENHRY and CDR2 SYGVKD. CDR3 length: 13 residues. V lost 4 bases, J lost 5 bases, and 11 bases lay in between. DNA for the CDR3: TGTGCCATCAGTGGAGCTAGTAAGGAGACCCAGTACTTC. Amino acid sequence: CAISGASKETQYF.

V and J are TRBV29-1 and TRBJ1-4; 8 nucleotides agree with TRBD1. The germline CDR1 and CDR2 sequences are SQVTM and ANQGSEA. The CDR3 runs 15 residues. Unmatched junction bases numbered 17, after V lost 7 bases and J lost 10 bases. CDR3 sequence: CSARHTGQGLGKLFF. For the CDR3, the DNA is TGCAGCGCCCGACATACAGGACAGGGTTTGGGAAAACTGTTTTTT.

This clonotype was counted between two and nine times. The V gene is TRBV5-1, the J gene TRBJ2-7; tentative D call: TRBD2 (6 bases). The germline V gene encodes CDR1 SGHRS and CDR2 YFSETQ. This CDR3 spans 16 amino acids. The V end lost 0 bases, the J end lost 5 bases, and 18 bases lay between the germline ends. The CDR3 region is CASSLVGSSVPHEQYF. The CDR3 DNA follows: TGCGCCAGCAGCTTGGTAGGGTCTAGCGTCCCCCACGAGCAGTACTTC.

This clonotype was seen only a few times. J is TRBJ1-1 and V is TRBV9; a possible D gene is TRBD1 (5 bases). Germline values: CDR1 SGDLS, CDR2 YYNGEE. This CDR3 has 14 residues. The germline V and J ends were trimmed by 4 bases and 1 base, with 11 bases remaining between them. The CDR3, as DNA: TGTGCCAGCAGCCCTCGGGGGGAGAACACTGAAGCTTTCTTT. It codes for CASSPRGENTEAFF.

The V and J genes are TRBV5-1 and TRBJ1-1; D gene unclear. CDR1 and CDR2 from the germline V gene are SGHRS and YFSETQ. With 1 base removed from V and 8 bases from J, the gap between germline ends came to 15 bases. There are 14 residues in the CDR3. The DNA for the CDR3 is TGCGCCAGCAGCTTGATTGGGGTTGGGAACGAAGCTTTCTTT. This gives the protein CASSLIGVGNEAFF. The full variable domain, in which reference TRBV5-1 and TRBJ1-1 provide the parts outside the CDR3, is KAGVTQTPRYLIKTRGQQVTLSCSPISGHRSVSWYQQTPGQGLQFLFEYFSETQRNKGNFPGRFSGRQFSNSRSEMNVSTLELGDSALYLCASSLIGVGNEAFFGQGTRLTVV.

This clonotype turned up a few times. The V and J genes are TRBV6-6 and TRBJ1-1; D might be TRBD1 (5 bases). The V and J ends lost 2 bases and 1 base respectively, with 11 bases between them. Germline V gene sequence: CDR1 MNHNY, CDR2 SVGAGI (reference sequence). The CDR3 is 15 residues long. The CDR3 DNA sequence: TGTGCCAGCAGTTACGAAGTCCAGGGGAACACTGAAGCTTTCTTT. Translated, it gives CASSYEVQGNTEAFF.

This clonotype was observed at least ten times. The chain employs TRBV12-3 or TRBV12-4 and TRBJ1-2; tentatively, D is TRBD1 (6 bases). The V end was cut by 8 bases, the J end by 4 bases, with 8 bases between. This CDR3 comprises 11 residues. The CDR3 is CASGQSYGYTF. The CDR3 bases are TGTGCCAGCGGACAGTCCTATGGCTACACCTTC.

This clonotype was picked up a small number of times. The V call is TRBV9, the J call TRBJ2-1; possible D gene TRBD1, 5 bases. Trimming left V 0 bases short and J 0 bases short, with 13 bases between. The germline V gene has CDR1 SGDLS and CDR2 YYNGEE. This CDR3 has 17 amino acids. CDR3 protein: CASSVELGRASYNEQFF. The CDR3 DNA follows: TGTGCCAGCAGCGTAGAATTGGGCAGGGCCTCCTACAATGAGCAGTTCTTC.

This clonotype was found a few times. The gene calls are TRBV5-1 and TRBJ2-1; D is undetermined. Trimming took off 3 bases at V and 5 bases at J, with 15 bases between the two ends. The CDR3 has 15 amino acids. Germline CDR1 SGHRS, CDR2 YFSETQ. The CDR3 loop is CASSSRTDLNNEQFF. In DNA form, the CDR3 reads TGCGCCAGCAGCTCCCGGACGGATCTAAACAATGAGCAGTTCTTC.